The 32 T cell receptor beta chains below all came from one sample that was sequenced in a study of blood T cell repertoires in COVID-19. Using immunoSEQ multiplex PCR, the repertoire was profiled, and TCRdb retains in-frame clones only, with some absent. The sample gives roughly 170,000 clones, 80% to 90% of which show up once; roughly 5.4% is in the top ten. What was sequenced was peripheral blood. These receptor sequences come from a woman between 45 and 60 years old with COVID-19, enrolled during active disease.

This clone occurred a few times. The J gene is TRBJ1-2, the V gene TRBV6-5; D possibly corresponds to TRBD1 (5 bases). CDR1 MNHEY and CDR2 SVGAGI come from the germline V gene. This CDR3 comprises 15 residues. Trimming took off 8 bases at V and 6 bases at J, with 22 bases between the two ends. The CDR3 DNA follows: TGTGCCAGCCCCTCCAGGGAGGGGATTGGGGATGGCTACACCTTC. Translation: CASPSREGIGDGYTF.

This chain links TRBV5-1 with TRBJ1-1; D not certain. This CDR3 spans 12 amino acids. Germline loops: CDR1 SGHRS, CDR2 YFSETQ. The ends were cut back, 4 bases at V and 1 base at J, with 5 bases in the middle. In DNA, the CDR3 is TGCGCCAGCAGCCCAGGGAACACTGAAGCTTTCTTT. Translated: CASSPGNTEAFF.

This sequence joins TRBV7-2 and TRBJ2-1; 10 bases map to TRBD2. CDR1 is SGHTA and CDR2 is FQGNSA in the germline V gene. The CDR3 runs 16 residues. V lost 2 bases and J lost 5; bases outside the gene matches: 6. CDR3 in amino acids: CASSLTGTSANNEQFF. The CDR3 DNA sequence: TGTGCCAGCAGCTTAACCGGGACTAGCGCTAACAATGAGCAGTTCTTC.

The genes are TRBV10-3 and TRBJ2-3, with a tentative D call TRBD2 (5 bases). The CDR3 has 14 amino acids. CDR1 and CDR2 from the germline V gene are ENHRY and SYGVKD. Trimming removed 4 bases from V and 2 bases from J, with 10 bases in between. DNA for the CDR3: TGTGCCATCAGTGTATATAGCGACACAGATACGCAGTATTTT. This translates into CAISVYSDTDTQYF.

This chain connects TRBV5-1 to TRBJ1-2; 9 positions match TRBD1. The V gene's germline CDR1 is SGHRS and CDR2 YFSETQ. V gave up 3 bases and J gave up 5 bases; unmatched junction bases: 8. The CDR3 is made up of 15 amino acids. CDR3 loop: CASSSRTGAPYGYTF. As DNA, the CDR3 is TGCGCCAGCAGCTCACGGACAGGGGCACCGTATGGCTACACCTTC.

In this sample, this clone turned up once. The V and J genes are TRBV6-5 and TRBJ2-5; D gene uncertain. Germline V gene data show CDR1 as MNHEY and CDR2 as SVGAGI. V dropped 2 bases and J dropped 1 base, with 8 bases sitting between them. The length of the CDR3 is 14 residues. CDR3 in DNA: TGTGCCAGCAGTTACGGAGCAAGCCAAGAGACCCAGTACTTC. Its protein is CASSYGASQETQYF.

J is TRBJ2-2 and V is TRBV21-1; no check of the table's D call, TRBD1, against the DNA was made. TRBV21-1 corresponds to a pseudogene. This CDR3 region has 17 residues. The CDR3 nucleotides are TGTGCCAGCAGCAGAAGAGGGACAGGGGGGGACACCGGGGAGCTGTTTTTT. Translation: CASSRRGTGGDTGELFF.

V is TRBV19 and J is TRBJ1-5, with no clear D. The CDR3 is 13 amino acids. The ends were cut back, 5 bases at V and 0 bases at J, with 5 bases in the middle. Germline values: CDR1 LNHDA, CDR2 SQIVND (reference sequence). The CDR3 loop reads CASSSSSNQPQHF. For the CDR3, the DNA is TGTGCCAGTAGTTCGAGTAGCAATCAGCCCCAGCATTTT.

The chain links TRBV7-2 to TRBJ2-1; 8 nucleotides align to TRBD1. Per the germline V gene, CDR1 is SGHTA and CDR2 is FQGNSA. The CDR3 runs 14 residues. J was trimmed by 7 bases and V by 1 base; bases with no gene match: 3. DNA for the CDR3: TGTGCCAGCAGCTTAGGGACAGGGTGGAATGAGCAGTTCTTC. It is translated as CASSLGTGWNEQFF.

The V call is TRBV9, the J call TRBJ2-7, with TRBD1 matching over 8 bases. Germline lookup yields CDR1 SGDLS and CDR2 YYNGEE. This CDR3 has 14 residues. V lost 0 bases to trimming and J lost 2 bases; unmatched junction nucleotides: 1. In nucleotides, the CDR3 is TGTGCCAGCAGCGTAGAACAGGGGGCCTACGAGCAGTACTTC. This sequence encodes CASSVEQGAYEQYF.

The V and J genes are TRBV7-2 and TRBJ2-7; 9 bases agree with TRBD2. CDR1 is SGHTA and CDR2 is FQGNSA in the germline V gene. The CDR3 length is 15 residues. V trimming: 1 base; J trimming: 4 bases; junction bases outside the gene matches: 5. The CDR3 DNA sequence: TGTGCCAGCAGCTTAGGGAGCGGGGGGCAGTACGAGCAGTACTTC. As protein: CASSLGSGGQYEQYF.

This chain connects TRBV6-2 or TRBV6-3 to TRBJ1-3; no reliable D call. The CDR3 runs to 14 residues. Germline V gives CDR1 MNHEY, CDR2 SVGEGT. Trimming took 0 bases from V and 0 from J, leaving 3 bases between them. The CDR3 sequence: CASSYSSSGNTIYF. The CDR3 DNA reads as TGTGCCAGCAGTTACTCCAGCTCTGGAAACACCATATATTTT.

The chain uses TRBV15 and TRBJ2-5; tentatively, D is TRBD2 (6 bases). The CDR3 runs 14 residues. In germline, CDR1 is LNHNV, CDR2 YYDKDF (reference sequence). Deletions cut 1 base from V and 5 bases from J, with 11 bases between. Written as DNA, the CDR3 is TGTGCCACCAGCAGAGGACTAGTTGGGGAGACCCAGTACTTC. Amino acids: CATSRGLVGETQYF.

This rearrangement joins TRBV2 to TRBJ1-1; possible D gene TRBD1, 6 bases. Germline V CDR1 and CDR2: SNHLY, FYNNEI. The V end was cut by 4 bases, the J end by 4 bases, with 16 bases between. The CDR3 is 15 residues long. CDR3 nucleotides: TGTGCCAGCAGTGTAGGGGGACCTCGGGGCACTGAAGCTTTCTTT. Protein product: CASSVGGPRGTEAFF.

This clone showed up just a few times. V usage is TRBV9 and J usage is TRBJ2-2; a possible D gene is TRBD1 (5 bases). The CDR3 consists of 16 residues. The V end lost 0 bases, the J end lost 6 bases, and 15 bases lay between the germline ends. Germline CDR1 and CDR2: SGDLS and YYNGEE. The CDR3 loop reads CASSVASTTVSGELFF. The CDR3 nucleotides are TGTGCCAGCAGCGTAGCTTCCACGACAGTCTCCGGGGAGCTGTTTTTT.

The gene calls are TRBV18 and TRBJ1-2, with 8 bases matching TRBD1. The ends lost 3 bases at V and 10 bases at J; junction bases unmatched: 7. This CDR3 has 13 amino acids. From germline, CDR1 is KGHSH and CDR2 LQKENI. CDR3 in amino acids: CASSPTGQVIYTF. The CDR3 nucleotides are TGTGCCAGCTCACCGACGGGACAGGTTATCTACACCTTC. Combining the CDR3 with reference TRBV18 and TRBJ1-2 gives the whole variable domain NAGVMQNPRHLVRRRGQEARLRCSPMKGHSHVYWYRQLPEEGLKFMVYLQKENIIDESGMPKERFSAEFPKEGPSILRIQQVVRGDSAAYFCASSPTGQVIYTFGSGTRLTVV.

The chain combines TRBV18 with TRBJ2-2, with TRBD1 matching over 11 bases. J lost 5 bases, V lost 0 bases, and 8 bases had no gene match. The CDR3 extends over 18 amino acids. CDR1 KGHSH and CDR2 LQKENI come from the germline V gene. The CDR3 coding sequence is TGTGCCAGCTCACCACCGGCCGGGACAGGGGGAGGAACCGGGGAGCTGTTTTTT. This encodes CASSPPAGTGGGTGELFF.

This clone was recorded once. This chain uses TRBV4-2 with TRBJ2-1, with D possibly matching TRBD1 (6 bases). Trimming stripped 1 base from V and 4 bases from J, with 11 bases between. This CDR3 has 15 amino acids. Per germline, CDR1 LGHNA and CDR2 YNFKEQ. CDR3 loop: CASSQGTDSYNEQFF. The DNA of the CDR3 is TGTGCCAGCAGCCAAGGAACGGACAGTTACAATGAGCAGTTCTTC.

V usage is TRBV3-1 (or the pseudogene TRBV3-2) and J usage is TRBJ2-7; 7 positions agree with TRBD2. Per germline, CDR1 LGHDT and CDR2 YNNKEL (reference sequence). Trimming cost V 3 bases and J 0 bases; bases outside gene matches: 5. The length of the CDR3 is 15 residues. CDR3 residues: CASSHTGGSSYEQYF. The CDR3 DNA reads TGTGCCAGCAGCCATACGGGGGGAAGCTCCTACGAGCAGTACTTC.

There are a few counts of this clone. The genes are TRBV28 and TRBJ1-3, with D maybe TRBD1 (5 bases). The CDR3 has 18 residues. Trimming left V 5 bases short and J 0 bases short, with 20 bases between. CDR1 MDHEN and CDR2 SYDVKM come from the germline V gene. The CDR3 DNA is TGTGCCAGCAGTCCCCGGGGAGGATGGGGGGGCTCTGGAAACACCATATATTTT. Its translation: CASSPRGGWGGSGNTIYF.

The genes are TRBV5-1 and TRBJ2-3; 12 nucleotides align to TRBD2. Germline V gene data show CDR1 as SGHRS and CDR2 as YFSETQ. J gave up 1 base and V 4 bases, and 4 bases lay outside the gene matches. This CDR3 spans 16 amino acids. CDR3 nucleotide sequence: TGCGCCAGCAGCGCCGGACTAGCGGGGCGCACAGATACGCAGTATTTT. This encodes CASSAGLAGRTDTQYF.

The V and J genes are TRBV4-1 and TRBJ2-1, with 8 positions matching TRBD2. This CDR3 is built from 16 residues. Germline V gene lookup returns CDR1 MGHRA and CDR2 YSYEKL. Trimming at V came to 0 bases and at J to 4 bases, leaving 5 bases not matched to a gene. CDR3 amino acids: CASSQDRGGRYNEQFF. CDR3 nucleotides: TGCGCCAGCAGCCAAGATCGGGGGGGCCGATACAATGAGCAGTTCTTC.

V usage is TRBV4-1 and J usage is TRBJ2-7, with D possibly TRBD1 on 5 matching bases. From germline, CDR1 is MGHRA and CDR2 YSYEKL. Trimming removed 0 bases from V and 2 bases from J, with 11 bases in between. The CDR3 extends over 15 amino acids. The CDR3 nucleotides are TGCGCCAGCAGCCAAGATATCGGCAGGGCCTACGAGCAGTACTTC. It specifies CASSQDIGRAYEQYF.

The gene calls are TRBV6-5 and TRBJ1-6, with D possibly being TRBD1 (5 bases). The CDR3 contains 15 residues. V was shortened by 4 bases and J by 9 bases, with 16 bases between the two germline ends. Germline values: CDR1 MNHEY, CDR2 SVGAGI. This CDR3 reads CASSWGRAGGSPLHF. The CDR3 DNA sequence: TGTGCCAGCAGTTGGGGGAGGGCCGGAGGTTCACCCCTCCACTTT.

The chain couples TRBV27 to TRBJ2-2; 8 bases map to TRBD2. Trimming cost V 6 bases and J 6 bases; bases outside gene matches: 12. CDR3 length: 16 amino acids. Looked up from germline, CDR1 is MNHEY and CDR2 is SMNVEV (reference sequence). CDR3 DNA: TGTGCCAGCAGCGCGGGGGTAGCGGGGTTCCCCGGGGAGCTGTTTTTT. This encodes CASSAGVAGFPGELFF.

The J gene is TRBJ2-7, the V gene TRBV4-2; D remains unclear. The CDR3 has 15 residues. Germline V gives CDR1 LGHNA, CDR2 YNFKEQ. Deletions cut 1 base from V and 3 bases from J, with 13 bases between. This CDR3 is CASSQGVEQLYEQYF. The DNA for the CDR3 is TGTGCCAGCAGCCAAGGAGTTGAACAGCTCTACGAGCAGTACTTC.

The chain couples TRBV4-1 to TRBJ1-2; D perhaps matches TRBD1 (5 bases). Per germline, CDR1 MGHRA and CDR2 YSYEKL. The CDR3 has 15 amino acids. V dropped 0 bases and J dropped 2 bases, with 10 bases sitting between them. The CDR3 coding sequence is TGCGCCAGCAGCCAAGATTATGCAGGGAACTATGGCTACACCTTC. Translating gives CASSQDYAGNYGYTF.

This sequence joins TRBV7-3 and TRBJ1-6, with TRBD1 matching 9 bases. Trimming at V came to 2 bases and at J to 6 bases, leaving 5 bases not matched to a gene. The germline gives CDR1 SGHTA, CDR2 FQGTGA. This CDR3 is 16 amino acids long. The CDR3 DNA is TGTGCCAGCAGCTTATTGGGACAGGGAAGTAATTCACCCCTCCACTTT. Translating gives CASSLLGQGSNSPLHF. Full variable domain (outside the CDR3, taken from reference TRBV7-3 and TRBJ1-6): GAGVSQTPSNKVTEKGKYVELRCDPISGHTALYWYRQSLGQGPEFLIYFQGTGAADDSGLPNDRFFAVRPEGSVSTLKIQRTERGDSAVYLCASSLLGQGSNSPLHFGNGTRLTVT.

The CDR3 loop reads CSASGTGSGYTF. In DNA, the CDR3 is TGCAGTGCTAGTGGGACAGGTAGTGGCTACACCTTC. This rearrangement joins TRBV20-1 to TRBJ1-2, with 8 bases fitting TRBD1. Germline V gene lookup returns CDR1 DFQATT and CDR2 SNEGSKA (reference sequence). Trimming at V came to 3 bases and at J to 7 bases, leaving 4 bases not matched to a gene. The CDR3 runs 12 residues.

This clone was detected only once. The chain's CDR3 is CASSPGGAYNEQFF. The DNA for the CDR3 is TGCGCCAGCAGTCCGGGGGGGGCCTACAATGAGCAGTTCTTC. The gene calls are TRBV10-2 and TRBJ2-1; 8 positions match TRBD2. The germline V gene has CDR1 WSHSY and CDR2 SAAADI. The CDR3 covers 14 residues. V shed 5 bases, J shed 2 bases, and the junction held 2 bases outside the gene matches.

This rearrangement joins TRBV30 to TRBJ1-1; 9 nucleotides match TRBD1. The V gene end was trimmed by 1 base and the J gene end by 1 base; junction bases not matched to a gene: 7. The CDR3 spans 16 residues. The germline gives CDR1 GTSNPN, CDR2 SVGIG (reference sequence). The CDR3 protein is CAWSGRPGQGNTEAFF. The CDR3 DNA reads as TGTGCCTGGAGTGGCCGACCGGGACAGGGGAACACTGAAGCTTTCTTT.

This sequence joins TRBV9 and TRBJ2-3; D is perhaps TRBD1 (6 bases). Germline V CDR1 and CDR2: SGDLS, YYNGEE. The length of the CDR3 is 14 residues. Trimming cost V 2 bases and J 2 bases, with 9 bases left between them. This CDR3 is CASSVGQLTDTQYF. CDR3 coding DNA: TGTGCCAGCAGCGTCGGACAGCTCACAGATACGCAGTATTTT.